This section outlines one TCR beta chain sequence together with its context. This sample was taken from a study of control samples from healthy donors and cancer patients. This CDR3 comprises 12 residues. V lost 0 bases and J 6 bases, leaving 5 bases between the germline ends. Germline V gene sequence: CDR1 SGHTS, CDR2 YDEGEE. Libraries were prepared by immunoSEQ multiplex PCR; TCRdb keeps only in-frame clonotypes and omits some of them. The sample records 180,000 or so clones, 91% being singletons. This clonotype was obtained from a woman aged 25 to 39 in good health. This chain uses TRBV5-8 with TRBJ2-3; D is ambiguous. The specimen was blood. CDR3 protein: CASSLAPDTQYF. The CDR3 nucleotides read TGTGCCAGCAGCTTGGCCCCGGATACGCAGTATTTT.